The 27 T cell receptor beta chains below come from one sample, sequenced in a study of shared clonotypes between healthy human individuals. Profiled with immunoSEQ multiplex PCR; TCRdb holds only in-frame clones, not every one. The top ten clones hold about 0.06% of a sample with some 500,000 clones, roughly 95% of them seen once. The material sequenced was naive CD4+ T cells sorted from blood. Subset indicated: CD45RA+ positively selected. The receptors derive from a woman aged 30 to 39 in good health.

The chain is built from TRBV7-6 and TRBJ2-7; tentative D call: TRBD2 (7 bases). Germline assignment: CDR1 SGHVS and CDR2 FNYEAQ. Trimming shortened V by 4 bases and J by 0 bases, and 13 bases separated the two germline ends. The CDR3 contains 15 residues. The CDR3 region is CASSSRRGPSYEQYF. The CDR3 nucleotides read TGTGCCAGCAGCTCCCGGCGGGGGCCCTCCTACGAGCAGTACTTC.

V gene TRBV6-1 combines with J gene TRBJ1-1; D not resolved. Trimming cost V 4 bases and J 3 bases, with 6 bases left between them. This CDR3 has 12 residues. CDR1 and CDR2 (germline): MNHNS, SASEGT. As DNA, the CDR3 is TGTGCCAGCAGTGTCGGCTACACTGAAGCTTTCTTT. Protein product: CASSVGYTEAFF.

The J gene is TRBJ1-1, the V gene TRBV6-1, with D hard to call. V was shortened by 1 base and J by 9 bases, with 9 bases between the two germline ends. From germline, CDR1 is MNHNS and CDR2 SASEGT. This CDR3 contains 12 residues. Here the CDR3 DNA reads TGTGCCAGCAGTGAAGGTAAAAGTAAAGCTTTCTTT. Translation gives CASSEGKSKAFF.

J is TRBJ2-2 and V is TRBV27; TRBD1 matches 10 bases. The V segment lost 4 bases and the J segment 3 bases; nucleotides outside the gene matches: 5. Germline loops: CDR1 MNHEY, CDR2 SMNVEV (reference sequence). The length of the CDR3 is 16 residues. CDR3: CASSSGQGRYTGELFF. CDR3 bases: TGTGCCAGCAGTTCGGGACAGGGGAGGTACACCGGGGAGCTGTTTTTT.

DNA of the CDR3: TGTGCCAGCAGTCCCCTGGGGGGGTCAAAGTTGACCCAGTACTTC. Protein: CASSPLGGSKLTQYF. The J gene is TRBJ2-5, the V gene TRBV28; TRBD2 matches 7 bases. The V segment lost 5 bases and the J segment 7 bases; nucleotides outside the gene matches: 13. This CDR3 region has 15 residues. From germline, CDR1 is MDHEN and CDR2 SYDVKM.

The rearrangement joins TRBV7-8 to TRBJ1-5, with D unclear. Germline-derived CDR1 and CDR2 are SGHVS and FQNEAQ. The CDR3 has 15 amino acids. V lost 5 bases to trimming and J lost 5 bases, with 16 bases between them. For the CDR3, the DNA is TGTGCCAGCAGCCAGGCCCGCAGCCCTGATCAGCCCCAGCATTTT. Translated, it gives CASSQARSPDQPQHF. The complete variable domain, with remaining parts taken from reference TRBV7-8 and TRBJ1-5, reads GAGVSQSPRYKVAKRGQDVALRCDPISGHVSLFWYQQALGQGPEFLTYFQNEAQLDKSGLPSDRFFAERPEGSVSTLKIQRTQQEDSAVYLCASSQARSPDQPQHFGDGTRLSIL.

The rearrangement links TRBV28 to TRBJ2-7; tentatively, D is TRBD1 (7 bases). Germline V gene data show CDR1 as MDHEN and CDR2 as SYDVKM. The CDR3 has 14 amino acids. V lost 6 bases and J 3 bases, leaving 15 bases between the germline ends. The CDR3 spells CASSRGQTSYEQYF. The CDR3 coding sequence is TGTGCCAGCAGCCGGGGACAGACTAGCTACGAGCAGTACTTC.

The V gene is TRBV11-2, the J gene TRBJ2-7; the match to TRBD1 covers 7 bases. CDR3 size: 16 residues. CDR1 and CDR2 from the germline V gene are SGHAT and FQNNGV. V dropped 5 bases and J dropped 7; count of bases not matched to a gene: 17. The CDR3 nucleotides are TGTGCCAGCAGCGGTCCTTGGGACAGCCTTTCGGGGGAGCAGTACTTC. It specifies CASSGPWDSLSGEQYF.

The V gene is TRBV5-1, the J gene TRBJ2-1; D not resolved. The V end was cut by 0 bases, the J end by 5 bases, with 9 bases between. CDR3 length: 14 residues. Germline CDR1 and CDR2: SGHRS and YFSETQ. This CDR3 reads CASSLGGSHNEQFF. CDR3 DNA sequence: TGCGCCAGCAGCTTGGGTGGCTCGCACAATGAGCAGTTCTTC.

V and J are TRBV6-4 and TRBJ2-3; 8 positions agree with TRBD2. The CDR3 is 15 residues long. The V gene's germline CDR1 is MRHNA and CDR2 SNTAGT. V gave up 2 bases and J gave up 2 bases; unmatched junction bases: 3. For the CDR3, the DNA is TGTGCCAGCAGTGACCGGGGGGGGATCACAGATACGCAGTATTTT. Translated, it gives CASSDRGGITDTQYF.

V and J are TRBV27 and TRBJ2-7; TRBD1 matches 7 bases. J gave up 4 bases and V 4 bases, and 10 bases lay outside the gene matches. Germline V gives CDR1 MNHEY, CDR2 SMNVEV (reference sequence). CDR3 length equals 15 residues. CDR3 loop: CASSSRQGLEYEQYF. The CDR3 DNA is TGTGCCAGCAGTTCGCGACAGGGCTTAGAATACGAGCAGTACTTC.

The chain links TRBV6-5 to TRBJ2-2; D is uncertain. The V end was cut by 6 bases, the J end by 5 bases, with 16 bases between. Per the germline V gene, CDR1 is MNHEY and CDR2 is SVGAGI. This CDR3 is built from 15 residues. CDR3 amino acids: CASSRVWTQTGELFF. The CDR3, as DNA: TGTGCCAGCAGCCGCGTCTGGACCCAAACCGGGGAGCTGTTTTTT.

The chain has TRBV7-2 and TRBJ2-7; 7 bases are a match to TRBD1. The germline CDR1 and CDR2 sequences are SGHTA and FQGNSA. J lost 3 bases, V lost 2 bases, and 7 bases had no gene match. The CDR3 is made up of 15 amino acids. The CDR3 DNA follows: TGTGCCAGCAGCTTAAGACAGGGCCGCGACTACGAGCAGTACTTC. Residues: CASSLRQGRDYEQYF. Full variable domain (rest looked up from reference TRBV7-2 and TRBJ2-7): GAGVSQSPSNKVTEKGKDVELRCDPISGHTALYWYRQSLGQGLEFLIYFQGNSAPDKSGLPSDRFSAERTGGSVSTLTIQRTQQEDSAVYLCASSLRQGRDYEQYFGPGTRLTVT.

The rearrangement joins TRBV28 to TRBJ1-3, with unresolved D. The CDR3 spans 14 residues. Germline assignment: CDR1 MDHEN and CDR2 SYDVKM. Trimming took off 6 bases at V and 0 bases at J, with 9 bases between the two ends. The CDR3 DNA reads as TGTGCCAGCAGGCGACTGAGCTCTGGAAACACCATATATTTT. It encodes CASRRLSSGNTIYF. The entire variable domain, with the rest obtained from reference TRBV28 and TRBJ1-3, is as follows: DVKVTQSSRYLVKRTGEKVFLECVQDMDHENMFWYRQDPGLGLRLIYFSYDVKMKEKGDIPEGYSVSREKKERFSLILESASTNQTSMYLCASRRLSSGNTIYFGEGSWLTVV.

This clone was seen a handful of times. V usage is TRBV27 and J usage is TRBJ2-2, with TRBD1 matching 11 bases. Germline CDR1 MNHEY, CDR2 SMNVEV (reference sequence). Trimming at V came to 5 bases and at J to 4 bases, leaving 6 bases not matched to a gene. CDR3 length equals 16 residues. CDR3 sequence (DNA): TGTGCCAGCAGTGCAGGACAGGGGGCGGTCACCGGGGAGCTGTTTTTT. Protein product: CASSAGQGAVTGELFF.

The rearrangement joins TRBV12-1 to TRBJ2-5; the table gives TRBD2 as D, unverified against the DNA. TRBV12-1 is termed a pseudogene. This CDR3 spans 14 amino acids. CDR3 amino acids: CASSLPCEQETQYF. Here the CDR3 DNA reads TGTGCCAGCAGCTTACCCTGTGAGCAAGAGACCCAGTACTTC.

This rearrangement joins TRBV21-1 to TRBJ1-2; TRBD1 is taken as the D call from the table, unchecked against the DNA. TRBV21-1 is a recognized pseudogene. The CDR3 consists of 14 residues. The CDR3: CASRHPDRTYGYTF. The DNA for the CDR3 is TGTGCCAGCAGACATCCTGACAGGACCTATGGCTACACCTTC.

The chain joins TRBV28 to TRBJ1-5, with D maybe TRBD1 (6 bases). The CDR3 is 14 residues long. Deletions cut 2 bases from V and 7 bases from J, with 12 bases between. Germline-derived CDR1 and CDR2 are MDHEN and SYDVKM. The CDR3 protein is CASSLSQGRQPQHF. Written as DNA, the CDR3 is TGTGCCAGCAGTTTAAGCCAGGGGAGGCAGCCCCAGCATTTT.

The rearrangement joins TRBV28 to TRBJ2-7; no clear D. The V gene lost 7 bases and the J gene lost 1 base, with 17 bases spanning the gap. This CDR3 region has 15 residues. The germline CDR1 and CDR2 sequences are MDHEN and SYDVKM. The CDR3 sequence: CASMGPLGSSYEQYF. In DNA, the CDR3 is TGTGCCAGCATGGGTCCCCTAGGCTCTTCCTACGAGCAGTACTTC.

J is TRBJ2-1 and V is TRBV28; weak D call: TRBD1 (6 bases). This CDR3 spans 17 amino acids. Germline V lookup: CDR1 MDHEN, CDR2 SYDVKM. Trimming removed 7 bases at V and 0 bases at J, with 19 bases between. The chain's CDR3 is CASTLAQGPSSYNEQFF. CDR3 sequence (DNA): TGTGCCAGCACCCTCGCCCAGGGGCCGAGCTCCTACAATGAGCAGTTCTTC.

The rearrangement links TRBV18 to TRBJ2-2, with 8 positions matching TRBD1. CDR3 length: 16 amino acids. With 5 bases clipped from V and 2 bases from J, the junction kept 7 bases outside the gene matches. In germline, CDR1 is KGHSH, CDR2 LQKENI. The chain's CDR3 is CASSFAGTGNTGELFF. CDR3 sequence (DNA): TGTGCCAGCTCATTTGCCGGGACAGGAAACACCGGGGAGCTGTTTTTT.

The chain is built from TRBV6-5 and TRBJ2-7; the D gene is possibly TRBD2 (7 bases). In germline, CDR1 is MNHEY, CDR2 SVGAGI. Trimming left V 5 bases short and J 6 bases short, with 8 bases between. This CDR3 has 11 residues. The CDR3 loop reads CASSRGGEQYF. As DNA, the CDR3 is TGTGCCAGCAGTAGGGGGGGCGAGCAGTACTTC.

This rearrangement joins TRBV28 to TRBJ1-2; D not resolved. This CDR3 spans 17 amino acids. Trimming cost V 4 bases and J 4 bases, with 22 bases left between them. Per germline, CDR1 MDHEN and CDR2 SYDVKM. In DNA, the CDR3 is TGTGCCAGCAGTTCGGGCATGGCGGCCGATTACTTCTATGGCTACACCTTC. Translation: CASSSGMAADYFYGYTF.

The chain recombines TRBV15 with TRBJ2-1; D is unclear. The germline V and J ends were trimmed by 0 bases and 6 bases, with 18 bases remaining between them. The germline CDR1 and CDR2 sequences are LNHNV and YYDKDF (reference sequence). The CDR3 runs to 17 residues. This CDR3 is CATSRDLRTLLGNEQFF. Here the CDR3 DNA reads TGTGCCACCAGCAGAGATCTCCGGACCCTCCTTGGCAATGAGCAGTTCTTC.

This CDR3 reads CASSLAGSYEQYF. As DNA, the CDR3 is TGTGCCAGCAGCTTAGCTGGCTCCTACGAGCAGTACTTC. The rearrangement joins TRBV11-3 to TRBJ2-7; D remains unclear. Looked up from germline, CDR1 is SGHNT and CDR2 is YENEEA. This CDR3 region has 13 residues. V lost 1 base, J lost 0 bases, and 4 bases lay in between.

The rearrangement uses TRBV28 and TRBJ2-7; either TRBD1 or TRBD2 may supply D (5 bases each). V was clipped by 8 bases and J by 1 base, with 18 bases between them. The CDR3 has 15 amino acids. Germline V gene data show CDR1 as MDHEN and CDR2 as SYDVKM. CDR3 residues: CASHSTGTPSYEQYF. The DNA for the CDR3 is TGTGCCAGCCATTCAACCGGGACCCCGTCCTACGAGCAGTACTTC.

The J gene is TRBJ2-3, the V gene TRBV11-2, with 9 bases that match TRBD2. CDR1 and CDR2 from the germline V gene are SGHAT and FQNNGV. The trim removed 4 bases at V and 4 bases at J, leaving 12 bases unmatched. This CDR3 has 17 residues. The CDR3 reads CASSSPLMAGGADTQYF. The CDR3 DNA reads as TGTGCCAGCAGCTCTCCCCTGATGGCGGGGGGGGCAGATACGCAGTATTTT.